This T cell receptor beta chain comes out of a study of identical twins. The CDR3 consists of 15 residues. Looked up from germline, CDR1 is SGHRS and CDR2 is YFSETQ. Trimming removed 0 bases at V and 1 base at J, with 10 bases between. This clonotype was counted ten times or more. TCRdb processed the 5' RACE reads anew with MiXCR; each CDR3 protein has one entry. The repertoire includes 500,000 to 600,000 distinct CDR3 sequences, 22% of them detected once, and 0.91% sits in the top ten. These records were also assigned to another study, of T cells expressing NK-cell markers. This second study says: The eight sequenced donors comprised seven who were HCMV-seropositive and one who was seronegative.

Specimen: CD4+ T cells sorted from blood. The TCR sequence derives from a young woman in good health. This rearrangement joins TRBV5-1 to TRBJ1-1; D ambiguous. The CDR3 reads CASSLGPAGNTEAFF. The CDR3, as DNA: TGCGCCAGCAGCTTGGGACCAGCCGGGAACACTGAAGCTTTCTTT.